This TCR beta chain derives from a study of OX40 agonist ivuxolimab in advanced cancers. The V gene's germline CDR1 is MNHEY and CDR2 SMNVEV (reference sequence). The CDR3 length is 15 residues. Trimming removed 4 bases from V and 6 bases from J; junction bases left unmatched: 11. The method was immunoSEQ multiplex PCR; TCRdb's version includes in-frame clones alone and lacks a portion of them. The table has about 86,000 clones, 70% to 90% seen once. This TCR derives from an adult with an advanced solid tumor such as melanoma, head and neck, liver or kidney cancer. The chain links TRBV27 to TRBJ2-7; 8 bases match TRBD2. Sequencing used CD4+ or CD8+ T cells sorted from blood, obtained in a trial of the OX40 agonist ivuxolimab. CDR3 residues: CASSSGTSFLIEQYF. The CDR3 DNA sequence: TGTGCCAGCAGTTCCGGGACTAGTTTCCTGATCGAGCAGTACTTC.